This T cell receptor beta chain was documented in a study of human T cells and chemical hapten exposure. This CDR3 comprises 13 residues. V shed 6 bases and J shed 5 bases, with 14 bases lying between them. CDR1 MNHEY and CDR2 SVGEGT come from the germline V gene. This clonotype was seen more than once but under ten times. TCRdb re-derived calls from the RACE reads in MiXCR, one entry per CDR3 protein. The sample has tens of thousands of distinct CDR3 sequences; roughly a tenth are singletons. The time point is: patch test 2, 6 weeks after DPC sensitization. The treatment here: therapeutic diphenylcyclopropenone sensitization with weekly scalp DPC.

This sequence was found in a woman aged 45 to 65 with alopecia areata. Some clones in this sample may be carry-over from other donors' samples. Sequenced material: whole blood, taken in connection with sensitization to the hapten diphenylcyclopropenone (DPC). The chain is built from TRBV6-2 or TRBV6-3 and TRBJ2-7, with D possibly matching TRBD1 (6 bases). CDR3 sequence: CASSGQGKHEQYF. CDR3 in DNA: TGTGCCAGCAGCGGTCAGGGGAAGCACGAGCAGTACTTC.